One and the same sample provided the 26 T cell receptor beta chains below, sequenced in a study of STAT5B mutations in CD4+ large granular lymphocyte leukemia. Data came from immunoSEQ multiplex PCR; TCRdb stores just in-frame clones and leaves some out. The profile covers 31,000 or so clones, with 65% to 85% appearing a single time and 2.1% taken by the ten largest. The material sequenced was CD4+ T cells from blood buffy coats. The receptors originated from a human donor in good health.

The chain has TRBV2 and TRBJ2-4, with 12 bases identical to TRBD2. Trimming removed 2 bases from V and 5 bases from J; junction bases left unmatched: 16. Looked up from germline, CDR1 is SNHLY and CDR2 is FYNNEI. The CDR3 extends over 20 amino acids. CDR3 coding DNA: TGTGCCAGCAGTGAATTCCCTAGCGGGAGGGCCCCAATGTCGGAAAACATTCAGTACTTC. It codes for CASSEFPSGRAPMSENIQYF.

Written as DNA, the CDR3 is TGTGCCAGCGGCCGGGACAGGGCTTCACCCCTCCACTTT. Translated, it gives CASGRDRASPLHF. The V call is TRBV21-1, the J call TRBJ1-6; TRBD1, the D gene given by the table, was not confirmed from the DNA. TRBV21-1 is tagged as a pseudogene. The CDR3 extends over 13 amino acids.

In the case of this clone: A junction end diverges from the germline sequence, so it may reflect a read error. V gene TRBV2 combines with J gene TRBJ2-7; D is possibly TRBD1 or TRBD2 (5 bases each). Germline CDR1 is SNHLY and CDR2 is FYNNEI. CDR3 length equals 14 residues. DNA for the CDR3: TGTGCCAGCAGTGGGCAGGGAGCGACCTATGAGCAGTACTTC. The encoded protein is CASSGQGATYEQYF.

The CDR3 DNA follows: TGTGCCAGCAGTTATATACAGGGAGGTGACTATGGCTACACCTTC. It encodes CASSYIQGGDYGYTF. V usage is TRBV6-5 and J usage is TRBJ1-2, with D possibly matching TRBD1 (6 bases). The germline V and J ends were trimmed by 3 bases and 3 bases, with 14 bases remaining between them. The CDR3 totals 15 residues. Germline-derived CDR1 and CDR2 are MNHEY and SVGAGI.

The rearrangement joins TRBV21-1 to TRBJ2-7; the table's D call TRBD2 went unverified against the DNA. TRBV21-1 has pseudogene status. The CDR3 consists of 10 residues. The CDR3 spells CASPVKEQYF. DNA of the CDR3: TGTGCCAGCCCGGTAAAGGAGCAGTACTTC.

The chain employs TRBV7-2 and TRBJ2-7, with TRBD2 matching 11 bases. The CDR3 sequence is 15 residues long. Germline V gene sequence: CDR1 SGHTA, CDR2 FQGNSA. V trimming: 4 bases; J trimming: 1 base; junction bases outside the gene matches: 3. The CDR3 loop reads CASSSRLAGSYEQYF. CDR3 coding DNA: TGTGCCAGCAGCTCCCGACTAGCGGGGTCCTACGAGCAGTACTTC.

The V call is TRBV7-9, the J call TRBJ2-1, with TRBD2 identical over 8 bases. This CDR3 region has 11 residues. Germline CDR1 reads SEHNR; CDR2 reads FQNEAQ (reference sequence). J lost 8 bases, V lost 6 bases, and 0 bases had no gene match. The CDR3 spells CASRRGDEQFF. CDR3 DNA sequence: TGTGCCAGCAGGCGGGGGGATGAGCAGTTCTTC.

This clone showed up just once. This chain links TRBV5-1 with TRBJ2-5; 7 positions match TRBD2. CDR1 is SGHRS, CDR2 YFSETQ, per germline. The CDR3 extends over 15 amino acids. Germline trimming cut 2 bases from V and 1 base from J; bases unmatched to any gene: 5. The CDR3 DNA is TGCGCCAGCAGCTTTCAGCGGGGCTTCCAAGAGACCCAGTACTTC. This codes for CASSFQRGFQETQYF.

The chain is built from TRBV14 and TRBJ2-5; no reliable D call. Deletions cut 6 bases from V and 4 bases from J, with 15 bases between. This CDR3 has 14 residues. Looked up from germline, CDR1 is SGHDN and CDR2 is FVKESK. The CDR3 spells CASRLHGSGETQYF. The CDR3 DNA is TGTGCCAGCAGACTTCATGGTTCGGGAGAGACCCAGTACTTC. Full variable domain (remainder filled in from reference TRBV14 and TRBJ2-5): EAGVTQFPSHSVIEKGQTVTLRCDPISGHDNLYWYRRVMGKEIKFLLHFVKESKQDESGMPNNRFLAERTGGTYSTLKVQPAELEDSGVYFCASRLHGSGETQYFGPGTRLLVL.

In DNA form, the CDR3 reads TGTGCCAGCAGTTACAAGGAGGATCAGCCCCAGCATTTT. Encoded protein: CASSYKEDQPQHF. The chain recombines TRBV6-5 with TRBJ1-5; no definite D call. There are 13 residues in the CDR3. V was clipped by 2 bases and J by 5 bases, with 7 bases between them. Per the germline V gene, CDR1 is MNHEY and CDR2 is SVGAGI.

This rearrangement joins TRBV5-1 to TRBJ2-1; 8 bases are a match to TRBD2. V lost 4 bases, J lost 8 bases, and 32 bases stayed unmatched. Looked up from germline, CDR1 is SGHRS and CDR2 is YFSETQ. The CDR3 loop spans 22 amino acids. The CDR3 spells CASSRLSREGRGVLLKIHEQFF. The CDR3 nucleotides are TGCGCCAGCAGCAGGCTCTCCAGGGAAGGGCGGGGGGTCCTACTTAAAATCCATGAGCAGTTCTTC. The full variable domain, in which reference TRBV5-1 and TRBJ2-1 provide the parts outside the CDR3, is KAGVTQTPRYLIKTRGQQVTLSCSPISGHRSVSWYQQTPGQGLQFLFEYFSETQRNKGNFPGRFSGRQFSNSRSEMNVSTLELGDSALYLCASSRLSREGRGVLLKIHEQFFGPGTRLTVL.

V usage is TRBV10-3 and J usage is TRBJ1-1, with D unresolved. CDR3 size: 13 residues. Germline lookup yields CDR1 ENHRY and CDR2 SYGVKD. Trimming stripped 4 bases from V and 1 base from J, with 7 bases between. This CDR3 is CAISGSKNTEAFF. The CDR3 nucleotides are TGTGCCATCAGTGGGTCCAAGAACACTGAAGCTTTCTTT.

V is TRBV20-1 and J is TRBJ1-2; D unresolved. Germline CDR1 reads DFQATT; CDR2 reads SNEGSKA (reference sequence). Trimming stripped 1 base from V and 7 bases from J, with 7 bases between. This CDR3 spans 11 amino acids. Written as DNA, the CDR3 is TGCAGTGCTAGAGTGGGTGTTGGCTACACCTTC. It codes for CSARVGVGYTF.

This chain connects TRBV4-2 to TRBJ1-6; 12 nucleotides match TRBD1. V was pared by 3 bases and J by 7 bases, with 1 base of the junction left unmatched. Germline-derived CDR1 and CDR2 are LGHNA and YNFKEQ. The CDR3 consists of 15 residues. The CDR3 bases are TGTGCCAGCAGCCAGGGACAGGGGGCCAATTCACCCCTCCACTTT. This gives the protein CASSQGQGANSPLHF.

The V and J genes are TRBV9 and TRBJ2-4, with D uncertain. The ends were cut back, 0 bases at V and 6 bases at J, with 10 bases in the middle. Germline V gene data show CDR1 as SGDLS and CDR2 as YYNGEE. The CDR3 length is 14 residues. CDR3 protein: CASSVVGKGNIQYF. Written as DNA, the CDR3 is TGTGCCAGCAGCGTAGTGGGGAAGGGAAACATTCAGTACTTC.

The chain links TRBV5-8 to TRBJ2-5; 10 nucleotides match TRBD1. Germline V gene data show CDR1 as SGHTS and CDR2 as YDEGEE. With 3 bases clipped from V and 3 bases from J, the junction kept 2 bases outside the gene matches. This CDR3 spans 14 amino acids. CDR3 loop: CASSSGQGEETQYF. In nucleotides, the CDR3 is TGTGCCAGCAGCTCAGGACAGGGGGAAGAGACCCAGTACTTC.

The chain combines TRBV14 with TRBJ1-1; D not resolved. The CDR3 runs to 18 residues. Trimming took off 1 base at V and 1 base at J, with 19 bases between the two ends. Germline lookup yields CDR1 SGHDN and CDR2 FVKESK. The CDR3 DNA sequence: TGTGCCAGCAGCCAAGGCAAGTTCCTTTGGGAACCGAACACTGAAGCTTTCTTT. Protein: CASSQGKFLWEPNTEAFF. The full variable domain, in which reference TRBV14 and TRBJ1-1 provide the parts outside the CDR3, is EAGVTQFPSHSVIEKGQTVTLRCDPISGHDNLYWYRRVMGKEIKFLLHFVKESKQDESGMPNNRFLAERTGGTYSTLKVQPAELEDSGVYFCASSQGKFLWEPNTEAFFGQGTRLTVV.

As DNA, the CDR3 is TGCGCCAGCAGCTTGGACAGTGGCTCATCTCAGCCCCAGCATTTT. Protein: CASSLDSGSSQPQHF. The chain joins TRBV5-1 to TRBJ1-5; D not resolved. The germline V gene has CDR1 SGHRS and CDR2 YFSETQ. The CDR3 runs to 15 residues. Trimming stripped 0 bases from V and 6 bases from J, with 13 bases between.

The chain carries TRBV7-2 and TRBJ2-5; D gene unclear. The V gene's germline CDR1 is SGHTA and CDR2 FQGNSA. This CDR3 is 14 amino acids long. V shed 5 bases and J shed 2 bases, with 12 bases lying between them. The CDR3 nucleotides read TGTGCCAGCAGCCAGAACATGGGACAAGAGACCCAGTACTTC. This translates into CASSQNMGQETQYF.

The gene calls are TRBV5-1 and TRBJ2-4, with D possibly matching TRBD2 (5 bases). The CDR3 runs 13 residues. CDR1 and CDR2 (germline): SGHRS, YFSETQ. Trimming stripped 8 bases from V and 8 bases from J, with 17 bases between. CDR3 bases: TGCGCCAGTTGCTCATTGCAGGAGGACATTCAGTACTTC. This translates into CASCSLQEDIQYF.

V usage is TRBV28 and J usage is TRBJ2-5; 7 nucleotides align to TRBD1. With V trimmed by 5 bases and J by 3 bases, 12 bases remained unmatched. The CDR3 covers 16 residues. In germline, CDR1 is MDHEN, CDR2 SYDVKM. The CDR3 protein is CASSLTGTAKKETQYF. In DNA, the CDR3 is TGTGCCAGCAGTCTGACCGGGACAGCCAAAAAAGAGACCCAGTACTTC.

The V gene is TRBV19, the J gene TRBJ1-5; D may be TRBD1 (5 bases). Germline lookup yields CDR1 LNHDA and CDR2 SQIVND (reference sequence). The CDR3 sequence is 14 residues long. Trimming left V 3 bases short and J 9 bases short, with 15 bases between. CDR3 in amino acids: CASSINPGRGPQHF. CDR3 sequence (DNA): TGTGCCAGTAGTATCAATCCAGGGAGGGGGCCCCAGCATTTT.

This rearrangement joins TRBV7-8 to TRBJ1-2; D is possibly TRBD1 (5 bases). V was trimmed by 4 bases and J by 4 bases, leaving 13 bases between them. The CDR3 has 14 amino acids. Germline CDR1 and CDR2: SGHVS and FQNEAQ. The DNA of the CDR3 is TGTGCCAGCAGCTCCGCGTCAGGGATCTATGGCTACACCTTC. It specifies CASSSASGIYGYTF. Full variable domain (rest looked up from reference TRBV7-8 and TRBJ1-2): GAGVSQSPRYKVAKRGQDVALRCDPISGHVSLFWYQQALGQGPEFLTYFQNEAQLDKSGLPSDRFFAERPEGSVSTLKIQRTQQEDSAVYLCASSSASGIYGYTFGSGTRLTVV.

The count of this clone is one. This chain's CDR3 is CASSWGSGEQFF. CDR3 DNA: TGTGCCAGCAGCTGGGGCTCAGGTGAGCAGTTCTTC. The rearrangement joins TRBV5-5 to TRBJ2-1; a weak D match, TRBD1 (5 bases). The CDR3 covers 12 residues. V was cut by 3 bases and J by 9 bases, with 10 bases left in between. The germline gives CDR1 SGHKS, CDR2 YYEKEE (reference sequence).

The CDR3 sequence: CASRRKNTGELFF. The DNA for the CDR3 is TGTGCCAGTAGAAGGAAAAACACCGGGGAGCTGTTTTTT. This chain uses TRBV19 with TRBJ2-2, with D unclear. V lost 6 bases and J 2 bases, leaving 7 bases between the germline ends. Germline V gene sequence: CDR1 LNHDA, CDR2 SQIVND (reference sequence). CDR3 size: 13 residues.

This chain joins TRBV5-1 and TRBJ1-4, with TRBD1 matching over 11 bases. From germline, CDR1 is SGHRS and CDR2 YFSETQ. The CDR3 loop spans 15 amino acids. With 4 bases clipped from V and 8 bases from J, the junction kept 7 bases outside the gene matches. The CDR3 DNA reads TGCGCCAGCAGCCCCTCCGGGACAGGGGGAGAAAAACTGTTTTTT. The encoded protein is CASSPSGTGGEKLFF.